The following is a TCR beta chain sequence with its context. What it binds is not known. The read terminates 3 residues ahead of where the CDR3 ends, so the germline J gene completes it. The CDR3 sequence is 16 residues long. V lost 6 bases and J 6 bases, leaving 24 bases between the germline ends. The germline gives CDR1 KGHSH, CDR2 LQKENI. The sample belongs to a study of T cell clonality in common variable immunodeficiency. General study points: Fewer TCRbeta clones were shared among CVID subjects than controls. Links between repertoire features and CVID complications were heterogeneity-limited. Reportedly, TCR beta sequences from common variable immunodeficiency showed fewer deletions and N-nucleotide insertions.

Assay used: immunoSEQ multiplex PCR; TCRdb lists only in-frame clones, some missing. The profile covers 15,000 to 25,000 clones, none occurring a single time. Blood came from CVID subjects not ill and not taking immunomodulatory or immunosuppressive medication. The TCR comes from a human donor with common variable immunodeficiency. V usage is TRBV18 and J usage is TRBJ2-7; maybe TRBD2 (6 bases). Sequencing was done on a sample of peripheral blood mononuclear cells. The chain's CDR3 is CASSELRGSVGGEQYF. The sequenced part of the CDR3 DNA is TGTGCCAGCTCCGAGTTAAGAGGGAGCGTGGGGGGCGAG.